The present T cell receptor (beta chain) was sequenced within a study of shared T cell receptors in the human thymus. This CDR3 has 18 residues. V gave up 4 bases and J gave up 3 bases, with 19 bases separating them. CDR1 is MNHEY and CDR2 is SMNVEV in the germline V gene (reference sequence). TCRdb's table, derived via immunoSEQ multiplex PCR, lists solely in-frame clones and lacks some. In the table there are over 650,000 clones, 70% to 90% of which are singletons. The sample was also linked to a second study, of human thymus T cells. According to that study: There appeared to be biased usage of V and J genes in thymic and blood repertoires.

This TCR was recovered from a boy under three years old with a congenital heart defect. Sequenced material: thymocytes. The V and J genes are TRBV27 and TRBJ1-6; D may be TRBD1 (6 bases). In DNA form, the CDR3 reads TGTGCCAGCAGTTCAATCCCACAGGCAGGGGTCTATAATTCACCCCTCCACTTT. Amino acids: CASSSIPQAGVYNSPLHF.